Listed below are T cell receptor beta chains from one sample, sequenced in a study of post-analysis software for immune sequencing data. One entry per CDR3 protein results from TCRdb running MiXCR on the PCR reads. The sample lists roughly 430,000 distinct CDR3 sequences, roughly 38% occurring once. The sample was blood. The source is a girl aged 2 to 10 with multiple sclerosis. Each CDR3 is given with its conserved first and last residue. A D gene is named only where the DNA matches it firmly. Not every row has a clone size; where given, it reads once, few, many or a size class.

D gene: TRBD1; J gene: TRBJ1-2; clone size: -; V gene: TRBV5-1; CDR3 protein: CASNPGQGRGLNYGYTF; CDR3 DNA: TGCGCCAGCAACCCGGGACAGGGCAGGGGCCTTAACTATGGCTACACCTTC
D gene: TRBD1; J gene: TRBJ1-2; clone size: few; V gene: TRBV18; CDR3 protein: CASSGQGDGYTF; CDR3 DNA: TGTGCCAGCTCAGGACAGGGGGATGGCTACACCTTC
D gene: TRBD1; J gene: TRBJ1-6; clone size: -; V gene: TRBV12-3/TRBV12-4; CDR3 protein: CASTLGGRSPLHF; CDR3 DNA: TGTGCCAGCACCCTAGGGGGCCGGTCACCCCTCCACTTT
D gene: TRBD1; J gene: TRBJ1-1; clone size: -; V gene: TRBV4-3; CDR3 protein: CASSQVGGQSEAFF; CDR3 DNA: TGCGCCAGCAGCCAAGTCGGGGGACAGAGTGAAGCTTTCTTT
D gene: -; J gene: TRBJ1-2; clone size: -; V gene: TRBV7-3; CDR3 protein: CANSLDGNGYTF; CDR3 DNA: TGTGCCAACAGCTTAGACGGGAATGGCTACACCTTC
D gene: -; J gene: TRBJ1-2; clone size: -; V gene: TRBV29-1; CDR3 protein: CSVLSLANCGYTF; CDR3 DNA: TGCAGCGTTTTATCTTTAGCTAACTGTGGCTACACCTTC
D gene: TRBD1; J gene: TRBJ1-2; clone size: few; V gene: TRBV28; CDR3 protein: CASSPNDRAYGYTF; CDR3 DNA: TGTGCCAGCAGTCCCAACGACAGGGCATATGGCTACACCTTC
D gene: -; J gene: TRBJ2-7; clone size: once; V gene: TRBV5-1; CDR3 protein: CASSLWLSYEQYF; CDR3 DNA: TGCGCCAGCAGCTTGTGGCTATCCTACGAGCAGTACTTC
D gene: TRBD2; J gene: TRBJ2-6; clone size: -; V gene: TRBV27; CDR3 protein: CASRPLAGSGANVLTF; CDR3 DNA: TGTGCCAGCAGACCACTAGCGGGCTCTGGGGCCAACGTCCTGACTTTC
D gene: -; J gene: TRBJ2-3; clone size: -; V gene: TRBV28; CDR3 protein: CASSLSSGGWSGDTQYF; CDR3 DNA: TGTGCCAGCAGTTTATCTTCGGGCGGTTGGAGTGGAGATACGCAGTATTTT
D gene: -; J gene: TRBJ1-1; clone size: -; V gene: TRBV20-1; CDR3 protein: CSARAGHLNTEAFF; CDR3 DNA: TGCAGTGCTAGAGCAGGACACCTGAACACTGAAGCTTTCTTT
D gene: -; J gene: TRBJ2-3; clone size: few; V gene: TRBV4-2; CDR3 protein: CASSHSGRSTDTQYF; CDR3 DNA: TGTGCCAGCAGCCATTCAGGGAGGAGCACAGATACGCAGTATTTT
D gene: -; J gene: TRBJ2-5; clone size: -; V gene: TRBV7-2; CDR3 protein: CASSSIGIRETQYF; CDR3 DNA: TGTGCCAGCAGTTCAATTGGGATACGAGAGACCCAGTACTTC
D gene: -; J gene: TRBJ1-2; clone size: -; V gene: TRBV11-2; CDR3 protein: CASSLEGVRGYTF; CDR3 DNA: TGTGCCAGCAGCTTAGAAGGGGTTCGTGGCTACACCTTC
D gene: TRBD2; J gene: TRBJ2-1; clone size: -; V gene: TRBV25-1; CDR3 protein: CASSSVKAGQRNEQFF; CDR3 DNA: TGTGCCAGCAGTTCCGTCAAAGCGGGGCAAAGAAATGAGCAGTTCTTC
D gene: TRBD1; J gene: TRBJ1-2; clone size: -; V gene: TRBV29-1; CDR3 protein: CSVSFPGGSDYGYTF; CDR3 DNA: TGCAGCGTTTCCTTCCCAGGGGGATCAGACTATGGCTACACCTTC
D gene: -; J gene: TRBJ2-7; clone size: few; V gene: TRBV28; CDR3 protein: CASSRTGIRSYEQYF; CDR3 DNA: TGTGCCAGCAGTCGTACAGGGATCCGGTCCTACGAGCAGTACTTC
D gene: -; J gene: TRBJ2-1; clone size: -; V gene: TRBV5-1; CDR3 protein: CASSQTGSYNEQFF; CDR3 DNA: TGCGCCAGCAGCCAGACCGGCTCCTACAATGAGCAGTTCTTC
D gene: TRBD2; J gene: TRBJ2-1; clone size: -; V gene: TRBV4-2; CDR3 protein: CASSQDTRIGGAGYEQFF; CDR3 DNA: TGTGCCAGCAGCCAAGATACGAGGATCGGGGGGGCCGGGTATGAGCAGTTCTTC
D gene: -; J gene: TRBJ2-1; clone size: -; V gene: TRBV6-5; CDR3 protein: CASRYRGAVSGNEQFF; CDR3 DNA: TGTGCCAGCCGCTACCGGGGGGCGGTCTCGGGAAATGAGCAGTTCTTC
D gene: TRBD1; J gene: TRBJ2-5; clone size: -; V gene: TRBV4-3; CDR3 protein: CASSQEQGAMETQYF; CDR3 DNA: TGCGCCAGCAGCCAAGAACAGGGGGCTATGGAGACCCAGTACTTC
D gene: -; J gene: TRBJ1-5; clone size: -; V gene: TRBV20-1; CDR3 protein: CSASGRINQPQHF; CDR3 DNA: TGCAGTGCTAGTGGCAGGATTAATCAGCCCCAGCATTTT
D gene: -; J gene: TRBJ2-1; clone size: -; V gene: TRBV29-1; CDR3 protein: CSVDSGSGHEQFF; CDR3 DNA: TGCAGCGTTGATAGCGGAAGCGGCCATGAGCAGTTCTTC
D gene: TRBD1; J gene: TRBJ2-3; clone size: few; V gene: TRBV2; CDR3 protein: CASTLRDRGPTDTQYF; CDR3 DNA: TGTGCCAGCACCTTACGGGACAGGGGTCCCACAGATACGCAGTATTTT
D gene: TRBD2; J gene: TRBJ2-7; clone size: -; V gene: TRBV25-1; CDR3 protein: CAVEGLVGEQYF; CDR3 DNA: TGTGCCGTAGAGGGACTAGTTGGCGAGCAGTACTTC
D gene: -; J gene: TRBJ2-7; clone size: few; V gene: TRBV20-1; CDR3 protein: CSASERNYEQYF; CDR3 DNA: TGCAGTGCTAGCGAACGAAACTACGAGCAGTACTTC
D gene: -; J gene: TRBJ2-3; clone size: -; V gene: TRBV28; CDR3 protein: CASKSGTDTQYF; CDR3 DNA: TGTGCCAGCAAGTCCGGCACAGATACGCAGTATTTT
D gene: -; J gene: TRBJ1-1; clone size: -; V gene: TRBV3-1; CDR3 protein: CASSLPTDTYSMNTEAFF; CDR3 DNA: TGTGCCAGCAGCCTCCCAACAGATACCTACTCCATGAACACTGAAGCTTTCTTT
D gene: TRBD2; J gene: TRBJ2-5; clone size: -; V gene: TRBV5-1; CDR3 protein: CASSLVGTSGSEETQYF; CDR3 DNA: TGCGCCAGCAGCTTGGTCGGGACTAGCGGGTCAGAAGAGACCCAGTACTTC
D gene: TRBD2; J gene: TRBJ2-1; clone size: -; V gene: TRBV7-3; CDR3 protein: CASSPRRGGNGEQFF; CDR3 DNA: TGTGCCAGCAGTCCCCGGCGGGGGGGTAACGGTGAGCAGTTCTTC
D gene: -; J gene: TRBJ2-1; clone size: few; V gene: TRBV4-2; CDR3 protein: CASSQAAWTSDNEQFF; CDR3 DNA: TGTGCCAGCAGCCAAGCGGCCTGGACGTCCGACAATGAGCAGTTCTTC
D gene: TRBD2; J gene: TRBJ2-3; clone size: -; V gene: TRBV2; CDR3 protein: CASSEATSGGAPRDTQYF; CDR3 DNA: TGTGCCAGCAGTGAAGCAACTAGCGGGGGGGCGCCCCGAGATACGCAGTATTTT
D gene: -; J gene: TRBJ1-4; clone size: few; V gene: TRBV20-1; CDR3 protein: CSAREGVRKNEKLFF; CDR3 DNA: TGCAGTGCTAGGGAGGGTGTCCGGAAAAATGAAAAACTGTTTTTT
D gene: -; J gene: TRBJ1-2; clone size: -; V gene: TRBV29-1; CDR3 protein: CSVEDPEEGIGAVNGYTF; CDR3 DNA: TGCAGCGTTGAAGACCCCGAAGAAGGAATAGGGGCAGTCAATGGCTACACCTTC
D gene: -; J gene: TRBJ2-5; clone size: -; V gene: TRBV20-1; CDR3 protein: CSAPVYQETQYF; CDR3 DNA: TGCAGTGCTCCAGTGTACCAAGAGACCCAGTACTTC
D gene: TRBD2; J gene: TRBJ2-7; clone size: -; V gene: TRBV6-2/TRBV6-3; CDR3 protein: CASSNPGLAYEQYF; CDR3 DNA: TGTGCCAGCAGCAATCCGGGACTAGCGTACGAGCAGTACTTC
D gene: -; J gene: TRBJ2-7; clone size: few; V gene: TRBV27; CDR3 protein: CASSLKSGNEHEQYF; CDR3 DNA: TGTGCCAGCAGTTTAAAGTCCGGGAACGAGCACGAGCAGTACTTC
D gene: TRBD1; J gene: TRBJ2-5; clone size: few; V gene: TRBV25-1; CDR3 protein: CASSEYETGDVQETQYF; CDR3 DNA: TGTGCCAGCAGTGAATATGAGACAGGGGATGTCCAAGAGACCCAGTACTTC
D gene: -; J gene: TRBJ2-3; clone size: -; V gene: TRBV5-1; CDR3 protein: CASSYGGGRTDTQYF; CDR3 DNA: TGCGCCAGCAGCTACGGAGGGGGGCGGACAGATACGCAGTATTTT
D gene: -; J gene: TRBJ1-1; clone size: -; V gene: TRBV3-1; CDR3 protein: CASSQIANTEAFF; CDR3 DNA: TGTGCCAGCAGCCAAATAGCGAACACTGAAGCTTTCTTT
D gene: TRBD2; J gene: TRBJ2-1; clone size: -; V gene: TRBV5-1; CDR3 protein: CASSSGLADNEQFF; CDR3 DNA: TGCGCCAGCAGCTCCGGACTAGCGGACAATGAGCAGTTCTTC
D gene: -; J gene: TRBJ2-5; clone size: many; V gene: TRBV20-1; CDR3 protein: CSAHTGWEQETQYF; CDR3 DNA: TGCAGTGCACATACGGGTTGGGAACAAGAGACCCAGTACTTC
D gene: TRBD1; J gene: TRBJ2-3; clone size: -; V gene: TRBV10-1; CDR3 protein: CASSESGVWTGPDTQYF; CDR3 DNA: TGCGCCAGCAGTGAGTCAGGGGTTTGGACAGGGCCAGATACGCAGTATTTT
D gene: -; J gene: TRBJ1-2; clone size: few; V gene: TRBV29-1; CDR3 protein: CSVPEVDYGYTF; CDR3 DNA: TGCAGCGTCCCAGAGGTTGACTATGGCTACACCTTC
D gene: TRBD1; J gene: TRBJ2-5; clone size: few; V gene: TRBV12-3/TRBV12-4; CDR3 protein: CASSQTGSQGETQYF; CDR3 DNA: TGTGCCAGCAGCCAGACAGGGAGTCAGGGGGAGACCCAGTACTTC
D gene: -; J gene: TRBJ2-3; clone size: -; V gene: TRBV20-1; CDR3 protein: CSAPGRGSTDTQYF; CDR3 DNA: TGCAGTGCCCCAGGACGAGGAAGCACAGATACGCAGTATTTT
D gene: -; J gene: TRBJ1-5; clone size: -; V gene: TRBV12-3/TRBV12-4; CDR3 protein: CASSLAADQPQHF; CDR3 DNA: TGTGCCAGCAGTTTGGCGGCGGATCAGCCCCAGCATTTT
D gene: TRBD1; J gene: TRBJ2-7; clone size: few; V gene: TRBV12-3/TRBV12-4; CDR3 protein: CASRLGQGVYEQYF; CDR3 DNA: TGTGCCAGCAGGTTGGGACAGGGAGTCTACGAGCAGTACTTC
D gene: -; J gene: TRBJ2-1; clone size: -; V gene: TRBV12-3/TRBV12-4; CDR3 protein: CASSTPWLATYNEQVF; CDR3 DNA: TGTGCCAGCAGCACCCCGTGGCTAGCGACCTACAATGAGCAGGTCTTC
D gene: -; J gene: TRBJ1-6; clone size: -; V gene: TRBV29-1; CDR3 protein: CSVQGNTYNSPLHF; CDR3 DNA: TGCAGCGTCCAGGGGAACACCTATAATTCACCCCTCCACTTT